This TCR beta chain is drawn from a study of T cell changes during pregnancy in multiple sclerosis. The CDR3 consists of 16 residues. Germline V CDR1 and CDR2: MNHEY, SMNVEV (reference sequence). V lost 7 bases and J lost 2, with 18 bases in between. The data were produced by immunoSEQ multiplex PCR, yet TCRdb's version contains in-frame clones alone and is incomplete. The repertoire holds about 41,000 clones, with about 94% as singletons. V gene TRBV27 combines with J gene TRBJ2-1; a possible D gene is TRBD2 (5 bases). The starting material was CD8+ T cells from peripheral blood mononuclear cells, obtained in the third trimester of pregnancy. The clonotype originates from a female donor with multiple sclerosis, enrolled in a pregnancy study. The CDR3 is CASTLRSRGPYNEQFF. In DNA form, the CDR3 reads TGTGCCAGCACCCTTCGGAGTCGGGGTCCCTACAATGAGCAGTTCTTC.